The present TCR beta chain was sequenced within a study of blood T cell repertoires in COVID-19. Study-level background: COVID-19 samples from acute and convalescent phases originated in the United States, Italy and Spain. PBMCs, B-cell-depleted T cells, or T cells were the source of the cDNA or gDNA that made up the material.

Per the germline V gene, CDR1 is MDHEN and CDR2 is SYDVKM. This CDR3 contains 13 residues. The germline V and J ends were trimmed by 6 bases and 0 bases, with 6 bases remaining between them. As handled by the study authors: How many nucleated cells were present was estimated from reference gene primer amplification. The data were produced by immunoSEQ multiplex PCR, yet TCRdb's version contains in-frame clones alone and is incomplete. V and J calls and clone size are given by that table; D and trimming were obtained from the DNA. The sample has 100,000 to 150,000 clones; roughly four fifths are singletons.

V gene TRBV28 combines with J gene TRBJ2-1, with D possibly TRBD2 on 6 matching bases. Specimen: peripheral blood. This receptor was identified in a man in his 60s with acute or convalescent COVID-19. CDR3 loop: CASSGGSYNEQFF. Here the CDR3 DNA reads TGTGCCAGCAGCGGGGGCTCCTACAATGAGCAGTTCTTC.